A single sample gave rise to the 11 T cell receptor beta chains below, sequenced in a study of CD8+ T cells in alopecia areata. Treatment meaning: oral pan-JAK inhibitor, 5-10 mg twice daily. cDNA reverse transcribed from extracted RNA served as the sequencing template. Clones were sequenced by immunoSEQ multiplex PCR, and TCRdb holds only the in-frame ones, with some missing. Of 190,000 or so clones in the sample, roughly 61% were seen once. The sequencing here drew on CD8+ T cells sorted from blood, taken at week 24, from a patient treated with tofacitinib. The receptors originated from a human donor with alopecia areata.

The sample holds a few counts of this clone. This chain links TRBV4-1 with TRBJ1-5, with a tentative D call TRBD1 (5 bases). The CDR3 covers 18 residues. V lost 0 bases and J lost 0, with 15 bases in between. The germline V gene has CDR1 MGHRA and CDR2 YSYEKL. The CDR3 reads CASSQDVYRTYSNQPQHF. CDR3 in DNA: TGCGCCAGCAGCCAAGATGTTTACAGGACATATAGCAATCAGCCCCAGCATTTT.

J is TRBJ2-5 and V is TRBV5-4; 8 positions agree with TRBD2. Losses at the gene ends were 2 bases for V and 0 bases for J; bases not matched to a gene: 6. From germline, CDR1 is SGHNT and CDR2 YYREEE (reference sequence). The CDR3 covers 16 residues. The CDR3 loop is CASSFTGGVDQETQYF. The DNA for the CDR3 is TGTGCCAGCAGCTTTACGGGGGGGGTAGACCAAGAGACCCAGTACTTC.

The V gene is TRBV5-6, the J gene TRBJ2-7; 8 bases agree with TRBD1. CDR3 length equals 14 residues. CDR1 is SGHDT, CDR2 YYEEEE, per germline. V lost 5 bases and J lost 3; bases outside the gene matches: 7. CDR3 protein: CASSFGGQGYEQYF. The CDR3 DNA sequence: TGTGCCAGCAGTTTTGGCGGACAGGGCTACGAGCAGTACTTC. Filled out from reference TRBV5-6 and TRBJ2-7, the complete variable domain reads DAGVTQSPTHLIKTRGQQVTLRCSPKSGHDTVSWYQQALGQGPQFIFQYYEEEERQRGNFPDRFSGHQFPNYSSELNVNALLLGDSALYLCASSFGGQGYEQYFGPGTRLTVT.

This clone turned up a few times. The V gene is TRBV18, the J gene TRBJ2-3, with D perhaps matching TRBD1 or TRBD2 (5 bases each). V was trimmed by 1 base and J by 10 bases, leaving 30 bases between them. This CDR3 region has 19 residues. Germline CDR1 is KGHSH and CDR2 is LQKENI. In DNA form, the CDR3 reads TGTGCCAGCTCACCACAGCTTGAGACCGGAAGAGGGGCCCTTGGAGCGCAGTATTTT. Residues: CASSPQLETGRGALGAQYF.

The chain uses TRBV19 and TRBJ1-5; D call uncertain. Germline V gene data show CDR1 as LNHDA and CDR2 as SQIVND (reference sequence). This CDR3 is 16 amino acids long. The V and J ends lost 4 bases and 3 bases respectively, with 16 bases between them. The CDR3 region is CASSTTRRAYNQPQHF. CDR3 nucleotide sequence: TGTGCCAGTAGTACTACCAGGAGGGCATACAATCAGCCCCAGCATTTT.

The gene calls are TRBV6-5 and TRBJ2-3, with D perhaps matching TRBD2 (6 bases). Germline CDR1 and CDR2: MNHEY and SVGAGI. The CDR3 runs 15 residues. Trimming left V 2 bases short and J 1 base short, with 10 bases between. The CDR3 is CASSYGDFGTDTQYF. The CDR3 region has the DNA TGTGCCAGCAGTTACGGGGACTTTGGCACAGATACGCAGTATTTT.

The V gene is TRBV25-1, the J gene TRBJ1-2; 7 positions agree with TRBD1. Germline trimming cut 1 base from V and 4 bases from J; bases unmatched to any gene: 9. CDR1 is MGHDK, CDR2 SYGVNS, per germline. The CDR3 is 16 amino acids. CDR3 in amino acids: CASSESGQDLLYGYTF. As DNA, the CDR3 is TGTGCCAGCAGTGAATCCGGACAGGATCTACTCTATGGCTACACCTTC.

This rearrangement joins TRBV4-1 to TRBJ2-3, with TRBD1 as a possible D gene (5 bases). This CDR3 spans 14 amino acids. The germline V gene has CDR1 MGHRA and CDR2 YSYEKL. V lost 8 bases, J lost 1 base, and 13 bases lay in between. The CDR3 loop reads CASSEIQGTDTQYF. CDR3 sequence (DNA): TGCGCCAGCTCAGAGATACAGGGCACAGATACGCAGTATTTT.

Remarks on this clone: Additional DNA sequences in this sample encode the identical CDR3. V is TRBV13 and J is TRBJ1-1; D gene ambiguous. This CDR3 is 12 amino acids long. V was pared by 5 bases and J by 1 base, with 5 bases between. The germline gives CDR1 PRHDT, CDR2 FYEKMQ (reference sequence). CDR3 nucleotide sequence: TGTGCCAGCAGCCTACAGAACACTGAAGCTTTCTTT. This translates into CASSLQNTEAFF.

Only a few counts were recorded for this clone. The CDR3 region has the DNA TGTGCCAGCAGCTCAGGCGACAGGGGGGCAGTCACTGAGCAGTTCTTC. As protein: CASSSGDRGAVTEQFF. V gene TRBV7-9 combines with J gene TRBJ2-1; 9 bases fit TRBD1. This CDR3 contains 16 residues. CDR1 SEHNR and CDR2 FQNEAQ come from the germline V gene (reference sequence). V was pared by 4 bases and J by 9 bases, with 13 bases of the junction left unmatched. The full variable domain, rest sourced from reference TRBV7-9 and TRBJ2-1, is DTGVSQNPRHKITKRGQNVTFRCDPISEHNRLYWYRQTLGQGPEFLTYFQNEAQLEKSRLLSDRFSAERPKGSFSTLEIQRTEQGDSAMYLCASSSGDRGAVTEQFFGPGTRLTVL.

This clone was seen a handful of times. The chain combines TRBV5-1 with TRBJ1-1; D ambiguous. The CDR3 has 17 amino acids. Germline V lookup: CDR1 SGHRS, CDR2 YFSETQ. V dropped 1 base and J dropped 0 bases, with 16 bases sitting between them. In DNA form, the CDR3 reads TGCGCCAGCAGCTTGTCCCTCCTAGGGAGATTGAACACTGAAGCTTTCTTT. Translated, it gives CASSLSLLGRLNTEAFF.